This T cell receptor (beta chain) is drawn from a study of PD-1 blockade in classical Hodgkin lymphoma. Measured with immunoSEQ multiplex PCR; TCRdb has only the in-frame clones, and not every one. The profile covers tens of thousands of clones, with around 80% appearing a single time and roughly 10% taken by the ten largest. Regarding time point: cycle 4 day 1 (C4D1), after less than seven weeks of nivolumab. Each of the patients experienced relapse following autologous stem cell transplantation, and their brentuximab vedotin exposure differed. The CDR3 spans 17 residues. CDR1 is SGHDT, CDR2 YYEEEE, per germline. The V gene lost 5 bases and the J gene lost 4 bases, with 23 bases spanning the gap.

The V call is TRBV5-6, the J call TRBJ2-3; D call uncertain. The sequencing used peripheral blood mononuclear cells (PBMCs), collected before the fourth cycle of nivolumab. The clonotype originates from a human donor with classical Hodgkin lymphoma. CDR3 region: CASSSDGRHTFPDTQYF. The CDR3 DNA reads TGTGCCAGCAGTTCCGACGGGCGCCATACCTTCCCAGATACGCAGTATTTT. The whole variable domain, remainder taken from reference TRBV5-6 and TRBJ2-3, is DAGVTQSPTHLIKTRGQQVTLRCSPKSGHDTVSWYQQALGQGPQFIFQYYEEEERQRGNFPDRFSGHQFPNYSSELNVNALLLGDSALYLCASSSDGRHTFPDTQYFGPGTRLTVL.